This T cell receptor beta chain is drawn from a study of cytomegalovirus exposure and HLA in healthy donors. Notes on the study in general: In a later analysis, specific HLA alleles were associated with more than 15,000 TCR beta sequences at a 0.05 false discovery rate. The study listed 150 to 200 cytomegalovirus-associated TCR beta chains. Later work found that TCR association rates differed between HLA loci; DRB1 had the most and HLA-C the fewest.

This cohort consisted of healthy bone marrow donors. The PCR made use of 60 Vbeta and 13 Jbeta primers. Assay used: immunoSEQ multiplex PCR; TCRdb lists only in-frame clones, some missing. The sample includes about 170,000 clones, approximately 80% of them seen just once. Concerning this clone: Its antigen is unidentified.

V was pared by 0 bases and J by 1 base, with 13 bases between. This CDR3 has 16 residues. CDR1 MNHNY and CDR2 SVGAGI come from the germline V gene (reference sequence). This clonotype was obtained from a boy between 2 and 10 years old in good health and CMV-seronegative. The sequenced sample consisted of PBMCs. The chain recombines TRBV6-6 with TRBJ2-7, with D possibly being TRBD2 (7 bases). CDR3 sequence reads: CASSYSGGHLSYEQYF. CDR3 coding DNA: TGTGCCAGCAGTTACTCGGGGGGGCACCTATCCTACGAGCAGTACTTC.